This TCR beta chain derives from a study of somatic mutations in cytotoxic T cells in rheumatoid arthritis. About the research overall: At nearly 100% purity, some V beta antibody-stained T-cell populations were flow-sorted, and these included V beta1+ cells that were sequenced for TCRB. Study-wide results and caveats: Rising age went with increasing CD8+ clonality in rheumatoid arthritis patients; healthy controls showed no such increase. It was found that CD8+ T-cell clonality in rheumatoid arthritis patients did not differ significantly from that in age-matched healthy controls.

A remark on this clone: The antigen is unknown.

Using immunoSEQ multiplex PCR, the repertoire was profiled, and TCRdb retains in-frame clones only, with some absent. Of 13,000 to 15,000 clones in the sample, about 89% are singletons; the top ten hold under 20%. V was clipped by 3 bases and J by 7 bases; unmatched bases: 3. The CDR3 has 15 amino acids. The germline CDR1 and CDR2 sequences are KGHSH and LQKENI. The sample comprised CD4+ T cells sorted from blood. The receptor comes from a man between 65 and 79 years old with rheumatoid arthritis. The chain carries TRBV18 and TRBJ1-4; 12 bases map to TRBD1. DNA of the CDR3: TGTGCCAGCTCACCGGGACAGGGGGCGTCTGAAAAACTGTTTTTT. Its protein product is CASSPGQGASEKLFF.